These T cell receptor beta chains were read from a single sample in a study of shared clonotypes between healthy human individuals. Method: immunoSEQ multiplex PCR; TCRdb's copy keeps in-frame clones and lacks some. This sample yields some 1,100,000 clones, of which 75% to 80% are seen a single time; more than 0.5% belongs to the top ten. Sequencing input: memory CD4+ T cells from PBMCs. Source of these receptors: a man aged 18-30 years in good health. Some clones in this sample may be carry-over from other donors' samples. CDR3s include the opening cysteine and the closing phenylalanine or tryptophan. The D gene is left open where the match is weak. A row's size may be missing; if present it is once, few, many or a size class.

V gene: TRBV6-5; D gene: TRBD1; clone size: NA; J gene: TRBJ1-2; CDR3 DNA: TGTGCCAGCGGCCAGGGGGCGGGTGACTATGGCTACACCTTC; CDR3 protein: CASGQGAGDYGYTF
V gene: TRBV9; D gene: NA; clone size: NA; J gene: TRBJ1-2; CDR3 DNA: TGTGCCAGCAGCGTAGATAGAAAGGGGGGTGGCTATGGCTACACCTTC; CDR3 protein: CASSVDRKGGGYGYTF
V gene: TRBV19; D gene: TRBD1; clone size: NA; J gene: TRBJ1-1; CDR3 DNA: TGTGCCAGTAGTATAGATTCTTGGAGGACAGGGGAAACTGAAGCTTTCTTT; CDR3 protein: CASSIDSWRTGETEAFF
V gene: TRBV11-2; D gene: NA; clone size: many; J gene: TRBJ2-3; CDR3 DNA: TGTGCCAGCAGCCGCGAAGTCCGGGGTCATAGCGGAGCCACAGATACGCAGTATTTT; CDR3 protein: CASSREVRGHSGATDTQYF
V gene: TRBV6-5; D gene: NA; clone size: NA; J gene: TRBJ1-5; CDR3 DNA: TGTGCCAGCAGTTACACAAGGGGAGGACAGCCCCAGCATTTT; CDR3 protein: CASSYTRGGQPQHF
V gene: TRBV19; D gene: TRBD2; clone size: few; J gene: TRBJ2-3; CDR3 DNA: TGTGCCAGTAGGGGAGCGGGAGTCCCCACAGATACGCAGTATTTT; CDR3 protein: CASRGAGVPTDTQYF
V gene: TRBV18; D gene: NA; clone size: NA; J gene: TRBJ2-3; CDR3 DNA: TGTGCCAGCTCACCTAAAGTTCACACAGATACGCAGTATTTT; CDR3 protein: CASSPKVHTDTQYF
V gene: TRBV7-8; D gene: NA; clone size: NA; J gene: TRBJ1-1; CDR3 DNA: TGTGCCAGCAGCCTATGGGGCGGAGTTAAAGCTTTCTTT; CDR3 protein: CASSLWGGVKAFF
V gene: TRBV2; D gene: NA; clone size: NA; J gene: TRBJ1-1; CDR3 DNA: TGTGCCAGCAGTGGGGAAGGAGGCACTGAAGCTTTCTTT; CDR3 protein: CASSGEGGTEAFF
V gene: TRBV20-1; D gene: NA; clone size: NA; J gene: TRBJ2-1; CDR3 DNA: TGCAGTGCTTCAAGGAATGAGCAGTTCTTC; CDR3 protein: CSASRNEQFF
V gene: TRBV11-2; D gene: NA; clone size: NA; J gene: TRBJ2-1; CDR3 DNA: TGTGCCAGCAGCTTAGGTTTCGGCGGGGATTACAATGAGCAGTTCTTC; CDR3 protein: CASSLGFGGDYNEQFF
V gene: TRBV6-6; D gene: NA; clone size: few; J gene: TRBJ1-5; CDR3 DNA: TGTGCCAGCAGTCTCCGACTTTCCGAGAGCAATCAGCCCCAGCATTTT; CDR3 protein: CASSLRLSESNQPQHF
V gene: TRBV9; D gene: NA; clone size: NA; J gene: TRBJ2-2; CDR3 DNA: TGTGCCAGCAGCGTAGATCGCGCGAACACCGGGGAGCTGTTTTTT; CDR3 protein: CASSVDRANTGELFF
V gene: TRBV2; D gene: NA; clone size: NA; J gene: TRBJ2-5; CDR3 DNA: TGTGCCAGCCAAAGACAGGGAGGCGAGACCCAGTACTTC; CDR3 protein: CASQRQGGETQYF
V gene: TRBV11-2; D gene: TRBD2; clone size: once; J gene: TRBJ2-1; CDR3 DNA: TGTGCCAGCAGCTTAGTGCGGGAGGATGAGCAGTTCTTC; CDR3 protein: CASSLVREDEQFF
V gene: TRBV5-4; D gene: TRBD1; clone size: NA; J gene: TRBJ1-1; CDR3 DNA: TGTGCCAGCAGCCCCTTGACAGGGGAGGTCACTGAAGCTTTCTTT; CDR3 protein: CASSPLTGEVTEAFF
V gene: TRBV5-1; D gene: NA; clone size: NA; J gene: TRBJ2-5; CDR3 DNA: TGCGCCAGCAGCTTGGGACGGAATTATCAAGAGACCCAGTACTTC; CDR3 protein: CASSLGRNYQETQYF
V gene: TRBV18; D gene: NA; clone size: NA; J gene: TRBJ2-3; CDR3 DNA: TGTGCCAGCTCCACAGGAACCTCCGACCTGGATACGCAGTATTTT; CDR3 protein: CASSTGTSDLDTQYF
V gene: TRBV7-9; D gene: TRBD2; clone size: few; J gene: TRBJ2-7; CDR3 DNA: TGTGCCAGCAACCCGGGACTAGCGGGAGCTTTATCCTACGAGCAGTACTTC; CDR3 protein: CASNPGLAGALSYEQYF
V gene: TRBV7-2; D gene: TRBD2; clone size: NA; J gene: TRBJ2-1; CDR3 DNA: TGTGCCAGCAGCCTCGATCCGGGGACTAGCTTTAATGAGCAGTTCTTC; CDR3 protein: CASSLDPGTSFNEQFF
V gene: TRBV28; D gene: TRBD1; clone size: NA; J gene: TRBJ1-1; CDR3 DNA: TGTGCCAGCAGTTTTGGGGGACAGGGGGCCGGCACTGAAGCTTTCTTT; CDR3 protein: CASSFGGQGAGTEAFF
V gene: TRBV15; D gene: NA; clone size: NA; J gene: TRBJ2-5; CDR3 DNA: TGTGCCACCACCAGGAACCAAGAGACCCAGTACTTC; CDR3 protein: CATTRNQETQYF
V gene: TRBV5-1; D gene: NA; clone size: few; J gene: TRBJ2-5; CDR3 DNA: TGCGCCAGCAGCCCCTCCGGGCAGGGGAGGGAGACCCAGTACTTC; CDR3 protein: CASSPSGQGRETQYF
V gene: TRBV5-1; D gene: TRBD2; clone size: NA; J gene: TRBJ2-1; CDR3 DNA: TGCGCCAGCAGCTCCGGGACTAGCGGGAGGGCCAATGAGCAGTTCTTC; CDR3 protein: CASSSGTSGRANEQFF